These T cell receptor beta chains were read from a single sample in a study of T-cell reconstitution after alpha-beta-depleted transplantation in children. Each CDR3 protein is one row after TCRdb ran MiXCR on the PCR reads. Among 100,000 to 120,000 distinct CDR3 sequences, about 9.4% were seen once, and the ten largest hold around 8.5%. The sequences come from PBMCs from the stem cell graft donor, collected from the stem cell graft. These receptors all come from a human donor who donated a stem cell graft to a child with acute lymphoblastic leukemia. CDR3s include the opening cysteine and the closing phenylalanine or tryptophan. Fields, in order: V gene, CDR3 protein.

V gene: TRBV13
CDR3 protein: CASSSLSPSTDTQYF

V gene: TRBV6-1
CDR3 protein: CASSEELIRELDTEAFF

V gene: TRBV18
CDR3 protein: CASSLQGGLEQYF

V gene: TRBV7-9
CDR3 protein: CASSLDGQGNEQFF

V gene: TRBV6-5
CDR3 protein: CASSYTGRRVNEKLFF

V gene: TRBV10-3
CDR3 protein: CAISEGDRDADTQYF

V gene: TRBV9
CDR3 protein: CASSAGDFNQPQHF

V gene: TRBV10-3
CDR3 protein: CATQDLTEKEAKNIQYF

V gene: TRBV11-2
CDR3 protein: CASSLEDSGIPGDTQYF

V gene: TRBV5-1
CDR3 protein: CASSLISYEQYF

V gene: TRBV29-1
CDR3 protein: CSVEVGSVRTYEQYF

V gene: TRBV30
CDR3 protein: CAWSGYTEAFF

V gene: TRBV5-1
CDR3 protein: CASSPADKTYNEQFF

V gene: TRBV4-1
CDR3 protein: CASSQVGLAANTGELFF

V gene: TRBV5-1
CDR3 protein: CASSRELTSEGDNEQFF

V gene: TRBV7-9
CDR3 protein: CASSPRQGSNEQFF

V gene: TRBV15
CDR3 protein: CATSRDFHYGYTF

V gene: TRBV29-1
CDR3 protein: CSVGTSGTRETQYF

V gene: TRBV12-3/TRBV12-4
CDR3 protein: CASSFNRGNTGELFF

V gene: TRBV7-9
CDR3 protein: CASSFLGLAGIGTGELFF

V gene: TRBV27
CDR3 protein: CASSFVRGRAAGANVLTF

V gene: TRBV5-6
CDR3 protein: CASSLPGLAGGPRGDEQFF

V gene: TRBV12-3/TRBV12-4
CDR3 protein: CASSQRGNTIYF